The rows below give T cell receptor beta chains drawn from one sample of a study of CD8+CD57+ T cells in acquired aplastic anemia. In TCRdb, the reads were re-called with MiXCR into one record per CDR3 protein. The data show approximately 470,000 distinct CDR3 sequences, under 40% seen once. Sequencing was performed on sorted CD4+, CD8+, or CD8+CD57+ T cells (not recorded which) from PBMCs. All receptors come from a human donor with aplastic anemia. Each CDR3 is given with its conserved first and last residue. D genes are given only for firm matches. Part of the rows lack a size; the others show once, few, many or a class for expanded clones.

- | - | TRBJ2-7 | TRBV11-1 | CASSLGKGIRSYEQYF
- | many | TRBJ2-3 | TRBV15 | CATSRDLGDTQYF
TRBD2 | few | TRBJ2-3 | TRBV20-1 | CSASASGSWGTDTQYF
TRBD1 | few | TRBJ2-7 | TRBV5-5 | CASSLAGTGGVYEQYF
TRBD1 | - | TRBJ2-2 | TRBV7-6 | CASSLAGQVAGELFF
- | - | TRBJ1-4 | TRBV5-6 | CASSWTANNEKLFF
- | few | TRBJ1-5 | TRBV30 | CAWSVRGGQPQHF
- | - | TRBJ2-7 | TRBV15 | CATRRSGQAVDEQYF
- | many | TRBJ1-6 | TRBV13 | CASSTVNSPLHF
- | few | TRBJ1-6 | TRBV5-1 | CASSLDRGGSYSPLHF